The TCR beta chain described here comes from a study of blood T cell repertoires in COVID-19. Study at large: Researchers got acute and convalescent COVID-19 samples from the United States, Italy and Spain. T cells, B-cell-depleted T cells, or PBMCs supplied cDNA or gDNA.

Per the original methods: The authors estimated nucleated cell counts from reference gene primer amplification. Using immunoSEQ multiplex PCR, the repertoire was profiled, and TCRdb retains in-frame clones only, with some absent. Clone size and the V and J calls come from that table; the DNA yielded D and trimming. The sample comprises some 77,000 clones, 81% of which are singletons, and approximately 20% rests with the top ten. Trimming shortened V by 5 bases and J by 2 bases, and 14 bases separated the two germline ends. Germline V gene sequence: CDR1 SGHRS, CDR2 YFSETQ. This CDR3 has 16 amino acids.

What was sequenced was peripheral blood. The chain is built from TRBV5-1 and TRBJ2-6; the D is unclear. This TCR was recovered from a woman in her sixties or seventies with acute or convalescent COVID-19. The CDR3 spells CASRDSSPPGANVLTF. For the CDR3, the DNA is TGCGCCAGCAGGGATAGCTCCCCCCCTGGGGCCAACGTCCTGACTTTC.